The next 24 T cell receptor beta chains were all read from a single sample in a study of cytomegalovirus exposure and HLA in healthy donors. The PCR made use of 60 Vbeta and 13 Jbeta primers. The assay was immunoSEQ multiplex PCR, and TCRdb's table has in-frame clones only and misses some. The sample contains 93,000 or so clones, about 83% of which appear only once. The material sequenced was PBMCs. The source is a woman under 30 in good health and CMV-seropositive.

This clone has more than one count but fewer than ten. The chain carries TRBV6-6 and TRBJ2-1; TRBD1 agrees at 9 bases. After removal of 6 bases from V and 7 bases from J, the junction contained 10 bases not matched to a gene. In germline, CDR1 is MNHNY, CDR2 SVGAGI (reference sequence). The CDR3 contains 15 residues. The CDR3 bases are TGTGCCAGCAGCCTTGGACAGGGGTTGTTGAATGAGCAGTTCTTC. Translating gives CASSLGQGLLNEQFF.

The V gene is TRBV4-1, the J gene TRBJ2-1, with D uncertain. The germline V gene encodes CDR1 MGHRA and CDR2 YSYEKL. The CDR3 runs 15 residues. V lost 4 bases to trimming and J lost 0 bases, with 10 bases between them. The CDR3 DNA is TGCGCCAGCAGCCTCGCGGTCTTCTCCTACAATGAGCAGTTCTTC. It encodes CASSLAVFSYNEQFF.

This chain links TRBV19 with TRBJ2-5; possible D gene TRBD2, 6 bases. Germline V gene data show CDR1 as LNHDA and CDR2 as SQIVND (reference sequence). This CDR3 is built from 13 residues. Trimming shortened V by 1 base and J by 3 bases, and 6 bases separated the two germline ends. CDR3 bases: TGTGCCAGTAGTATAGGGGGGGAAGAGACCCAGTACTTC. Encoded protein: CASSIGGEETQYF.

J is TRBJ1-4 and V is TRBV29-1; D is possibly TRBD1 (5 bases). CDR1 and CDR2 (germline): SQVTM, ANQGSEA. The CDR3 has 14 residues. Trimming cost V 4 bases and J 7 bases, with 16 bases left between them. The CDR3 here is CSVAASLGGEKLFF. The DNA for the CDR3 is TGCAGCGTTGCCGCCTCCCTGGGGGGTGAAAAACTGTTTTTT.

The V gene is TRBV6-5, the J gene TRBJ2-7; 9 nucleotides align to TRBD2. The V gene's germline CDR1 is MNHEY and CDR2 SVGAGI. There are 15 residues in the CDR3. V lost 0 bases, J lost 3 bases, and 3 bases stayed unmatched. The CDR3 loop is CASSYSASGVYEQYF. CDR3 coding DNA: TGTGCCAGCAGTTACTCAGCTAGCGGGGTCTACGAGCAGTACTTC.

This clone has more than one count but fewer than ten. J is TRBJ1-1 and V is TRBV30, with 9 bases matching TRBD1. CDR3 length: 14 amino acids. The J segment lost 5 bases and the V segment lost 5 bases, leaving 9 bases of the junction unmatched. The germline CDR1 and CDR2 sequences are GTSNPN and SVGIG (reference sequence). The CDR3 DNA reads as TGTGCCTGGGGAACCGGGACAGGGCGGACTGAAGCTTTCTTT. Its protein is CAWGTGTGRTEAFF.

The chain has TRBV28 and TRBJ2-2; D call uncertain. Trimming left V 1 base short and J 8 bases short, with 8 bases between. Germline loops: CDR1 MDHEN, CDR2 SYDVKM. This CDR3 is 13 amino acids long. CDR3 sequence (DNA): TGTGCCAGCAGTTTATATGCGTCGGGGGAGCTGTTTTTT. Translated: CASSLYASGELFF. The variable domain in full, with the rest retrieved from reference TRBV28 and TRBJ2-2, is DVKVTQSSRYLVKRTGEKVFLECVQDMDHENMFWYRQDPGLGLRLIYFSYDVKMKEKGDIPEGYSVSREKKERFSLILESASTNQTSMYLCASSLYASGELFFGEGSRLTVL.

For the CDR3, the DNA is TGTGCCAGCAGGGTCCTAGCGGGAGGGCCAGAGACCCAGTACTTC. It codes for CASRVLAGGPETQYF. This chain connects TRBV6-1 to TRBJ2-5; 12 bases line up with TRBD2. Germline loops: CDR1 MNHNS, CDR2 SASEGT. The ends lost 6 bases at V and 4 bases at J; junction bases unmatched: 6. The CDR3 totals 15 residues.

This clone was observed a single time. V and J are TRBV9 and TRBJ2-2, with TRBD1 matching over 7 bases. Trimming at V came to 3 bases and at J to 4 bases, leaving 6 bases not matched to a gene. CDR3 length: 15 amino acids. Per the germline V gene, CDR1 is SGDLS and CDR2 is YYNGEE. The CDR3 here is CASSAKQGSTGELFF. CDR3 DNA: TGTGCCAGCAGCGCCAAACAGGGGTCCACCGGGGAGCTGTTTTTT.

This clone showed up just once. The chain uses TRBV6-5 and TRBJ2-5, with a weak D call TRBD1 (6 bases). Germline V gene lookup returns CDR1 MNHEY and CDR2 SVGAGI. The V gene lost 0 bases and the J gene lost 7 bases, with 18 bases spanning the gap. This CDR3 has 16 amino acids. The CDR3 region is CASSYSKRGKRGTQYF. Here the CDR3 DNA reads TGTGCCAGCAGTTACTCTAAAAGGGGGAAGCGCGGGACCCAGTACTTC.

The chain carries TRBV19 and TRBJ1-2; possibly TRBD1 for D (6 bases). The CDR3 runs to 11 residues. Germline V gene sequence: CDR1 LNHDA, CDR2 SQIVND (reference sequence). Trimming stripped 8 bases from V and 4 bases from J, with 8 bases between. This CDR3 is CASSQGYGYTF. The CDR3 DNA is TGTGCCAGTTCACAGGGCTATGGCTACACCTTC.

The V and J genes are TRBV6-6 and TRBJ2-5; possible D gene TRBD2, 5 bases. Per germline, CDR1 MNHNY and CDR2 SVGAGI (reference sequence). This CDR3 is 11 amino acids long. The V gene lost 7 bases and the J gene lost 5 bases, with 8 bases spanning the gap. CDR3 nucleotide sequence: TGTGCCAGCAAATCGGGGGAGACCCAGTACTTC. Translating gives CASKSGETQYF.

This clone was seen only a few times. The V gene is TRBV27, the J gene TRBJ1-1; 8 positions agree with TRBD1. The CDR3 extends over 11 amino acids. Germline CDR1 and CDR2: MNHEY and SMNVEV (reference sequence). V dropped 6 bases and J dropped 10; count of bases not matched to a gene: 4. The CDR3 DNA reads as TGTGCCAGCAGGAGGACAGGGAGAGCTTTCTTT. It encodes CASRRTGRAFF.

The J gene is TRBJ2-7, the V gene TRBV1; the DNA was not compared with TRBD1, the D call given in the table. TRBV1 is assigned pseudogene status. This CDR3 has 17 residues. CDR3 protein: CTSSRIVWDRESYEQYF. The CDR3 bases are TGCACCAGCAGCCGCATAGTGTGGGACAGAGAATCCTACGAGCAGTACTTC.

This clone was observed a few times. The rearrangement links TRBV13 to TRBJ2-5; 7 bases line up with TRBD2. Germline V gene sequence: CDR1 PRHDT, CDR2 FYEKMQ (reference sequence). The V gene end was trimmed by 5 bases and the J gene end by 5 bases; junction bases not matched to a gene: 5. This CDR3 is built from 13 residues. The CDR3 DNA follows: TGTGCCAGCAGCAGACTAGCTGGGGAGACCCAGTACTTC. As protein: CASSRLAGETQYF.

J is TRBJ2-5 and V is TRBV5-1; 9 bases are shared with TRBD2. The CDR3 is made up of 18 amino acids. V gave up 0 bases and J gave up 1 base; unmatched junction bases: 10. The V gene's germline CDR1 is SGHRS and CDR2 YFSETQ. CDR3 nucleotides: TGCGCCAGCAGCTTGGGGGCTAGCGGGGCCATACTCCAAGAGACCCAGTACTTC. It specifies CASSLGASGAILQETQYF.

This clone was recorded once. The chain joins TRBV28 to TRBJ2-2; 9 positions agree with TRBD1. V shed 5 bases, J shed 4 bases, and the junction held 8 bases outside the gene matches. Germline lookup yields CDR1 MDHEN and CDR2 SYDVKM. The length of the CDR3 is 16 residues. This chain's CDR3 is CASSQPTGGATGELFF. The CDR3 DNA reads TGTGCCAGCAGTCAACCGACAGGGGGGGCCACCGGGGAGCTGTTTTTT.

The chain has TRBV5-1 and TRBJ1-2; no definite D call. Between the trimmed V and J ends, which lost 5 bases and 2 bases, there was a span of 10 bases. There are 13 residues in the CDR3. Germline CDR1 reads SGHRS; CDR2 reads YFSETQ. CDR3 residues: CASSAGWNYGYTF. DNA of the CDR3: TGCGCCAGCAGTGCAGGTTGGAACTATGGCTACACCTTC.

V usage is TRBV10-1 and J usage is TRBJ2-3; TRBD1 matches at 10 bases. CDR1 and CDR2 from the germline V gene are WNHNN and SYGVQD (reference sequence). V shed 10 bases, J shed 10 bases, and the junction held 8 bases outside the gene matches. The CDR3 has 12 residues. The CDR3 here is CATRDRGFAQYF. Here the CDR3 DNA reads TGCGCCACCCGGGACAGGGGATTTGCGCAGTATTTT.

The gene calls are TRBV25-1 and TRBJ2-5; possibly TRBD1 for D (6 bases). CDR3 length equals 16 residues. Germline V lookup: CDR1 MGHDK, CDR2 SYGVNS. V lost 2 bases, J lost 1 base, and 14 bases lay in between. The CDR3 region is CASSEGQGTSQETQYF. CDR3 coding DNA: TGTGCCAGCAGTGAAGGTCAGGGGACCTCCCAAGAGACCCAGTACTTC.

In its sample, this clone was seen a few times. The V gene is TRBV6-5, the J gene TRBJ1-1, with D perhaps TRBD1 (5 bases). This CDR3 is built from 15 residues. V gave up 2 bases and J gave up 3 bases, with 13 bases separating them. Germline CDR1 MNHEY, CDR2 SVGAGI. The CDR3 is CASSYKGPAYTEAFF. The CDR3 nucleotides read TGTGCCAGCAGTTACAAGGGGCCCGCATACACTGAAGCTTTCTTT.

This chain uses TRBV7-6 with TRBJ1-2, with 7 bases identical to TRBD1. The trim removed 5 bases at V and 4 bases at J, leaving 10 bases unmatched. CDR3 length equals 15 residues. Germline CDR1 reads SGHVS; CDR2 reads FNYEAQ. Here the CDR3 reads CASSAGARTGYGYTF. CDR3 DNA: TGTGCCAGCAGCGCTGGGGCTCGGACAGGCTATGGCTACACCTTC.

This chain joins TRBV6-5 and TRBJ1-3, with 7 bases that match TRBD1. Germline V gene data show CDR1 as MNHEY and CDR2 as SVGAGI. The CDR3 covers 15 residues. With 2 bases clipped from V and 6 bases from J, the junction kept 7 bases outside the gene matches. The CDR3 sequence is CASSYRWDSKNTIYF. The CDR3 region has the DNA TGTGCCAGCAGTTACAGGTGGGACAGTAAAAACACCATATATTTT.

The chain has TRBV28 and TRBJ1-5; 8 positions agree with TRBD1. Germline V CDR1 and CDR2: MDHEN, SYDVKM. After removal of 5 bases from V and 4 bases from J, the junction contained 7 bases not matched to a gene. CDR3 size: 15 residues. The CDR3 sequence: CASSVPTGGNQPQHF. The CDR3 coding sequence is TGTGCCAGCAGTGTACCCACAGGGGGAAATCAGCCCCAGCATTTT.